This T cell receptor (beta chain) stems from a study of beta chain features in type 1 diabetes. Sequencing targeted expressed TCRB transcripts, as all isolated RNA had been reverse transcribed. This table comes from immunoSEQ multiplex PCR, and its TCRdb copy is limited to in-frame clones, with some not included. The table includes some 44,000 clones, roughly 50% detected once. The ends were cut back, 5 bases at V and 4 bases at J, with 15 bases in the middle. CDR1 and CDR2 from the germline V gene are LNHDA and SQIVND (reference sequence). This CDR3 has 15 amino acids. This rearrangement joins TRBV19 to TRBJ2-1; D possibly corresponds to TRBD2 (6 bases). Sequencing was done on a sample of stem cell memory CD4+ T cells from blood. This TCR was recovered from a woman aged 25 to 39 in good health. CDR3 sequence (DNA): TGTGCCAGTAGTCCGGGAGTCCCCTATTACAATGAGCAGTTCTTC. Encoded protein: CASSPGVPYYNEQFF.